This T cell receptor (beta chain) was obtained from a study of cytotoxic CD8 clonotypes in ibrutinib-treated CLL. Study-wide results and caveats: Sustained-remission patients were sampled at one set of times and progressing patients at different ones. Clonality climbed at ibrutinib response, then dropped toward baseline at progression.

Produced via immunoSEQ multiplex PCR; TCRdb's table is partial and in-frame only. The table lists 130,000 to 150,000 clones, 79% of them singletons. V shed 4 bases and J shed 5 bases, with 8 bases lying between them. The CDR3 is 13 residues long. Germline V gene sequence: CDR1 MNHEY, CDR2 SVGAGI. Concerning this clone: Its antigen is undetermined.

The sample consisted of PBMCs, taken after 12 months of ibrutinib treatment. The V gene is TRBV6-5, the J gene TRBJ2-2, with no clear D. The sequence derives from a human donor with chronic lymphocytic leukemia. CDR3 amino acids: CASSSEETGELFF. The CDR3 DNA sequence: TGTGCCAGCAGTTCAGAAGAGACCGGGGAGCTGTTTTTT.